Listed here are 19 T cell receptor beta chains from one sample, sequenced in a study of OX40 agonist ivuxolimab in advanced cancers. Some clones are missing from TCRdb's copy, which holds only in-frame ones; the method was immunoSEQ multiplex PCR. This table has approximately 96,000 clones, about nine tenths appearing once. The sample in question was CD4+ or CD8+ T cells sorted from blood, obtained in a trial of the OX40 agonist ivuxolimab. Receptor source: an adult with an advanced solid tumor such as melanoma, head and neck, liver or kidney cancer.

This clone was seen only once. CDR3 sequence (DNA): TGTGCCATCAGTGACTTTGGCGGGAGGGGAGAGACCCAGTACTTC. Translating gives CAISDFGGRGETQYF. V usage is TRBV10-3 and J usage is TRBJ2-5; 9 nucleotides align to TRBD2. V shed 3 bases and J 4 bases; nucleotides not matched to a gene: 6. Germline values: CDR1 ENHRY, CDR2 SYGVKD. The CDR3 sequence is 15 residues long.

The chain is built from TRBV5-6 and TRBJ2-5, with 7 bases identical to TRBD1. V trimming: 9 bases; J trimming: 3 bases; junction bases outside the gene matches: 11. The CDR3 has 14 amino acids. The germline CDR1 and CDR2 sequences are SGHDT and YYEEEE. The DNA of the CDR3 is TGTGCCACAGGGATTGGGACAGCAAAAGAGACCCAGTACTTC. It specifies CATGIGTAKETQYF.

This chain links TRBV5-1 with TRBJ2-1; D is possibly TRBD1 (5 bases). Germline values: CDR1 SGHRS, CDR2 YFSETQ. Trimming took off 1 base at V and 0 bases at J, with 8 bases between the two ends. The CDR3 loop spans 15 amino acids. As DNA, the CDR3 is TGCGCCAGCAGCTTGCAAGGGGTCTCCTACAATGAGCAGTTCTTC. It specifies CASSLQGVSYNEQFF.

The chain carries TRBV7-2 and TRBJ2-1; 9 nucleotides match TRBD1. Germline assignment: CDR1 SGHTA and CDR2 FQGNSA. This CDR3 contains 16 residues. The V segment lost 1 base and the J segment 4 bases; nucleotides outside the gene matches: 5. CDR3 sequence: CASSLGGTGTYNEQFF. The CDR3 DNA reads as TGTGCCAGCAGCTTAGGTGGGACAGGGACTTACAATGAGCAGTTCTTC. The full variable domain, its missing parts supplied by reference TRBV7-2 and TRBJ2-1, is GAGVSQSPSNKVTEKGKDVELRCDPISGHTALYWYRQSLGQGLEFLIYFQGNSAPDKSGLPSDRFSAERTGGSVSTLTIQRTQQEDSAVYLCASSLGGTGTYNEQFFGPGTRLTVL.

The chain joins TRBV9 to TRBJ1-2; 10 nucleotides match TRBD1. Germline trimming cut 3 bases from V and 8 bases from J; bases unmatched to any gene: 10. CDR1 is SGDLS and CDR2 is YYNGEE in the germline V gene. CDR3 length: 15 residues. Here the CDR3 DNA reads TGTGCCAGCAGCGCCACTCCGGGACAGGGGTACGGCTACACCTTC. It is translated as CASSATPGQGYGYTF.

This chain links TRBV6-5 with TRBJ1-5; maybe TRBD1 (6 bases). The V and J ends lost 0 bases and 7 bases respectively, with 10 bases between them. The length of the CDR3 is 14 residues. Germline assignment: CDR1 MNHEY and CDR2 SVGAGI. The CDR3 reads CASSYSGARQPQHF. CDR3 DNA: TGTGCCAGCAGTTACTCGGGGGCAAGGCAGCCCCAGCATTTT.

This chain connects TRBV5-1 to TRBJ2-3; TRBD2 matches 12 bases. The CDR3 extends over 16 amino acids. The germline gives CDR1 SGHRS, CDR2 YFSETQ. V gave up 3 bases and J gave up 6 bases; unmatched junction bases: 8. The CDR3 bases are TGCGCCAGCAGCTCCGGGACTAGCGGGCCGGTGGATACGCAGTATTTT. This codes for CASSSGTSGPVDTQYF. Variable domain in full (rest from reference TRBV5-1 and TRBJ2-3): KAGVTQTPRYLIKTRGQQVTLSCSPISGHRSVSWYQQTPGQGLQFLFEYFSETQRNKGNFPGRFSGRQFSNSRSEMNVSTLELGDSALYLCASSSGTSGPVDTQYFGPGTRLTVL.

This chain links TRBV7-3 with TRBJ2-5, with D tentatively TRBD2 (6 bases). The V gene lost 3 bases and the J gene lost 1 base, with 15 bases spanning the gap. This CDR3 spans 16 amino acids. Germline lookup yields CDR1 SGHTA and CDR2 FQGTGA. DNA of the CDR3: TGTGCCAGCAGCTTGTACGGGAGTGGGATCCAAGAGACCCAGTACTTC. Translation gives CASSLYGSGIQETQYF.

The V and J genes are TRBV19 and TRBJ2-3, with 9 bases aligning to TRBD2. Germline V gives CDR1 LNHDA, CDR2 SQIVND (reference sequence). The V segment lost 5 bases and the J segment 6 bases; nucleotides outside the gene matches: 9. CDR3 length equals 15 residues. CDR3 DNA: TGTGCCAGTAGTGGGTTTAGCGGGAGCGCGGATACGCAGTATTTT. Protein: CASSGFSGSADTQYF.

This clone was seen just once. CDR3 sequence (DNA): TGTGCCAGCAGTGAATGGAACAGGGGTGGGGAGACCCAGTACTTC. Its protein is CASSEWNRGGETQYF. The genes are TRBV25-1 and TRBJ2-5; 7 bases are shared with TRBD1. The V gene end was trimmed by 1 base and the J gene end by 5 bases; junction bases not matched to a gene: 7. The germline V gene encodes CDR1 MGHDK and CDR2 SYGVNS. This CDR3 has 15 amino acids.

This chain links TRBV11-3 with TRBJ1-1, with a tentative D call TRBD1 (6 bases). The V end was cut by 0 bases, the J end by 3 bases, with 11 bases between. The CDR3 length is 15 residues. CDR1 and CDR2 (germline): SGHNT, YENEEA. This CDR3 is CASSLEGAPYTEAFF. CDR3 in DNA: TGTGCCAGCAGCTTAGAGGGGGCCCCGTACACTGAAGCTTTCTTT.

This chain links TRBV7-2 with TRBJ2-1, with 9 bases that match TRBD2. The V gene end was trimmed by 1 base and the J gene end by 7 bases; junction bases not matched to a gene: 5. Germline V gives CDR1 SGHTA, CDR2 FQGNSA. CDR3 length: 15 amino acids. The CDR3 DNA is TGTGCCAGCAGCTTAGTAGCGGGAGAGGGGAATGAGCAGTTCTTC. Translation gives CASSLVAGEGNEQFF.

This chain joins TRBV11-3 and TRBJ2-7; perhaps TRBD1 as D (5 bases). This CDR3 region has 14 residues. Between the trimmed V and J ends, which lost 5 bases and 1 base, there was a span of 12 bases. Germline V gives CDR1 SGHNT, CDR2 YENEEA. This chain's CDR3 is CASSQGELSYEQYF. CDR3 nucleotides: TGTGCCAGCAGCCAGGGTGAGTTGTCCTACGAGCAGTACTTC. The full variable domain, in which reference TRBV11-3 and TRBJ2-7 provide the parts outside the CDR3, is EAGVVQSPRYKIIEKKQPVAFWCNPISGHNTLYWYLQNLGQGPELLIRYENEEAVDDSQLPKDRFSAERLKGVDSTLKIQPAELGDSAVYLCASSQGELSYEQYFGPGTRLTVT.

This chain connects TRBV11-3 to TRBJ2-4; D uncertain. Looked up from germline, CDR1 is SGHNT and CDR2 is YENEEA. This CDR3 is 15 amino acids long. Deletions cut 3 bases from V and 1 base from J, with 10 bases between. This chain's CDR3 is CASSLVASAKNIQYF. CDR3 nucleotide sequence: TGTGCCAGCAGCTTGGTAGCTTCGGCCAAAAACATTCAGTACTTC.

V is TRBV11-2 and J is TRBJ1-1; D is perhaps TRBD1 (5 bases). This CDR3 is built from 17 residues. Germline V gene lookup returns CDR1 SGHAT and CDR2 FQNNGV. The V end lost 5 bases, the J end lost 4 bases, and 23 bases lay between the germline ends. DNA of the CDR3: TGTGCCAGCAGCCGGAACGGACAACCGGGGGTGATCACTGAAGCTTTCTTT. It specifies CASSRNGQPGVITEAFF.

The chain uses TRBV9 and TRBJ2-3; 7 bases are a match to TRBD2. This CDR3 is built from 17 residues. Germline loops: CDR1 SGDLS, CDR2 YYNGEE. Trimming cost V 0 bases and J 2 bases; bases outside gene matches: 9. The CDR3 loop is CASSVGGGGRVTDTQYF. CDR3 bases: TGTGCCAGCAGCGTAGGGGGAGGCGGGAGAGTCACAGATACGCAGTATTTT.

The chain has TRBV5-6 and TRBJ2-5; the match to TRBD2 covers 11 bases. This CDR3 contains 14 residues. Germline CDR1 is SGHDT and CDR2 is YYEEEE. The trim removed 2 bases at V and 4 bases at J, leaving 1 base unmatched. CDR3 nucleotide sequence: TGTGCCAGCAGCTTCGGACTAGCGGGAGAGACCCAGTACTTC. Protein: CASSFGLAGETQYF. Drawing the rest from reference TRBV5-6 and TRBJ2-5, the complete variable domain is DAGVTQSPTHLIKTRGQQVTLRCSPKSGHDTVSWYQQALGQGPQFIFQYYEEEERQRGNFPDRFSGHQFPNYSSELNVNALLLGDSALYLCASSFGLAGETQYFGPGTRLLVL.

The chain recombines TRBV28 with TRBJ2-1; the match to TRBD1 covers 8 bases. The germline V gene encodes CDR1 MDHEN and CDR2 SYDVKM. This CDR3 region has 14 residues. J was trimmed by 10 bases and V by 3 bases; bases with no gene match: 8. The CDR3 region is CASSLLQGVREQFF. CDR3 in DNA: TGTGCCAGCAGTTTGTTACAGGGGGTCCGGGAGCAGTTCTTC.

The chain combines TRBV7-2 with TRBJ2-5; 7 bases line up with TRBD2. Germline V gives CDR1 SGHTA, CDR2 FQGNSA. CDR3 length equals 14 residues. The ends lost 4 bases at V and 5 bases at J; junction bases unmatched: 7. This CDR3 is CASSSFGEGETQYF. The CDR3 nucleotides are TGTGCCAGCAGCTCGTTCGGGGAGGGGGAGACCCAGTACTTC.